This T cell receptor beta chain was identified in a study of CD8+CD57+ T cells in acquired aplastic anemia. Notes on this clonotype: The antigen remains unidentified. A much larger clone is a single base away; this may be a read error.

Study findings and constraints: Roughly 30 CD8+ CDR3 sequences occurred in both the patients and the controls. Patients and controls were not found to differ significantly in CD8+ Simpson's diversity.

Trimming stripped 0 bases from V and 4 bases from J, with 12 bases between. This CDR3 has 15 amino acids. Germline V gene sequence: CDR1 SEHNR, CDR2 FQNEAQ (reference sequence). Patients picked for sequencing had shown CD8+CD57+ cell expansion detected by flow cytometry. Every patient was diagnosed with severe acquired aplastic anemia. Blood was sampled before the patients had received any therapy. For CDR3 and TCR beta VDJ profiling, genomic DNA was the template used. TCRdb re-called the reads through MiXCR, storing one row per CDR3 protein. This table has some 180,000 distinct CDR3 sequences, approximately 48% appearing once.

The J gene is TRBJ1-1, the V gene TRBV7-9, with D maybe TRBD1 (5 bases). This receptor was identified in a human donor with aplastic anemia. Sequencing was performed on sorted CD4+, CD8+, or CD8+CD57+ T cells (not recorded which) from PBMCs. CDR3 nucleotide sequence: TGTGCCAGCAGCTTAGCGGGGCCGGGAGCCACTGAAGCTTTCTTT. Its translation: CASSLAGPGATEAFF. Full variable domain (rest looked up from reference TRBV7-9 and TRBJ1-1): DTGVSQNPRHKITKRGQNVTFRCDPISEHNRLYWYRQTLGQGPEFLTYFQNEAQLEKSRLLSDRFSAERPKGSFSTLEIQRTEQGDSAMYLCASSLAGPGATEAFFGQGTRLTVV.